Listed below are T cell receptor beta chains from one sample, sequenced in a study of T cells expressing NK-cell markers. TCRdb reprocessed the 5' RACE reads, with one entry per CDR3 protein and no DNA. This table holds approximately 550,000 distinct CDR3 sequences. The specimen sequenced was blood T cells: a sorted CD56 or NKG2C T cell subset, CD4+ or CD8+ T cells, or bulk PBMC T cells (not recorded which). The source is a man between 18 and 29 years old in good health. Each CDR3 is given with its conserved first and last residue.

J: TRBJ2-7; V: TRBV6-6; CDR3: CASRAGGHYEQYF
J: TRBJ2-2; V: TRBV24-1; CDR3: CATGRENTGELFF
J: TRBJ2-1; V: TRBV5-4; CDR3: CASSAHSGGAYNEQFF
J: TRBJ2-7; V: TRBV13; CDR3: CASSSGDHYEQYF
J: TRBJ2-5; V: TRBV7-3; CDR3: CASSLKAGNAETQYF
J: TRBJ2-2; V: TRBV30; CDR3: CAWSAGTASRGELFF
J: TRBJ2-1; V: TRBV7-9; CDR3: CASSLIAGLGNEQFF
J: TRBJ1-2; V: TRBV6-1; CDR3: CAGGAGLAYGYTF
J: TRBJ2-3; V: TRBV15; CDR3: CATQTGSTDTQYF
J: TRBJ1-5; V: TRBV11-2; CDR3: CASSLDRGVGQPQHF
J: TRBJ2-1; V: TRBV27; CDR3: CASSVGAEKFYNEQFF
J: TRBJ2-7; V: TRBV7-2; CDR3: CASSLALQGTGGNFGYEQYF
J: TRBJ2-3; V: TRBV14; CDR3: CASSQSPGVATDTQYF
J: TRBJ2-7; V: TRBV7-2; CDR3: CASSFGLRAYEQYF
J: TRBJ2-7; V: TRBV6-5; CDR3: CASSYSFDSSSYEQYF
J: TRBJ2-3; V: TRBV20-1; CDR3: CSAYSGLTDTQYF
J: TRBJ2-5; V: TRBV4-1; CDR3: CASSQIARLAGQETQYF
J: TRBJ2-1; V: TRBV20-1; CDR3: CSARPRSYNEQFF
J: TRBJ2-1; V: TRBV3-1; CDR3: CASSQVASRNEQFF
J: TRBJ2-1; V: TRBV4-1; CDR3: CASSDGELAGANEQFF
J: TRBJ2-7; V: TRBV29-1; CDR3: CSVQQGAGSYEQYF
J: TRBJ2-5; V: TRBV7-7; CDR3: CASSLIPGNQETQYF
J: TRBJ2-1; V: TRBV5-1; CDR3: CASSLRGAEQFF
J: TRBJ2-5; V: TRBV2; CDR3: CASAGQKETQYF
J: TRBJ1-1; V: TRBV20-1; CDR3: CSASKRGEGAFF
J: TRBJ2-1; V: TRBV29-1; CDR3: CSSGQGRDEQFF
J: TRBJ1-1; V: TRBV5-1; CDR3: CASSLARDTSQAFF
J: TRBJ2-1; V: TRBV29-1; CDR3: CSVARLLAENEQFF
J: TRBJ1-2; V: TRBV2; CDR3: CASLTGGDSGYTF
J: TRBJ1-3; V: TRBV12-3/TRBV12-4; CDR3: CASSPEQRRSGNTIYF
J: TRBJ2-4; V: TRBV11-2; CDR3: CASSFGSLRGDIQYF
J: TRBJ2-5; V: TRBV11-2; CDR3: CASSRPGRKETQYF
J: TRBJ1-5; V: TRBV7-8; CDR3: CASSLTTGDQPQHF
J: TRBJ2-1; V: TRBV24-1; CDR3: CATSLGKTGDHTNEQFF
J: TRBJ1-1; V: TRBV12-3/TRBV12-4; CDR3: CASSSPGQWITEAFF
J: TRBJ2-1; V: TRBV2; CDR3: CASRVPGEAYNEQFF
J: TRBJ2-1; V: TRBV7-9; CDR3: CASNWDQAYNEQFF
J: TRBJ2-1; V: TRBV6-1; CDR3: CASSESSGSPSKFF
J: TRBJ2-3; V: TRBV21-1; CDR3: CASRGLAPQYF
J: TRBJ2-5; V: TRBV15; CDR3: CATSRSLQETQYF
J: TRBJ2-7; V: TRBV11-1; CDR3: CASSLAGQSTYEQYF